The 5 T cell receptor beta chains in this list originate from one sample, sequenced in a study of T cells after yellow fever vaccination. TCRdb analysed the 5' RACE reads with MiXCR anew, one entry per CDR3 protein. The data show around 100,000 distinct CDR3 sequences, roughly 8.9% seen once. Source: CD8+ T cells sorted from PBMCs, taken 45 days after the yellow fever booster vaccination. Receptor source: a man in his thirties or forties who received the YFV17D yellow fever vaccine.

This clonotype was counted many times. The chain has TRBV29-1 and TRBJ2-5, with 7 bases that match TRBD1. The V segment lost 4 bases and the J segment 4 bases; nucleotides outside the gene matches: 6. Germline V lookup: CDR1 SQVTM, CDR2 ANQGSEA. The CDR3 totals 13 residues. The CDR3 DNA follows: TGCAGCGTTGGAGGGGGCGCGCCAGAGACCCAGTACTTC. It is translated as CSVGGGAPETQYF. The variable domain in full, completed from reference TRBV29-1 and TRBJ2-5, reads SAVISQKPSRDICQRGTSLTIQCQVDSQVTMMFWYRQQPGQSLTLIATANQGSEATYESGFVIDKFPISRPNLTFSTLTVSNMSPEDSSIYLCSVGGGAPETQYFGPGTRLLVL.

This clonotype was recorded a few times. This chain connects TRBV20-1 to TRBJ1-5; no clear D gene. The V end was cut by 1 base, the J end by 1 base, with 11 bases between. The CDR3 totals 15 residues. CDR1 and CDR2 (germline): DFQATT, SNEGSKA (reference sequence). CDR3 coding DNA: TGCAGTGCTAGAGGGGAGTACGGCAGCAATCAGCCCCAGCATTTT. This encodes CSARGEYGSNQPQHF.

This clonotype was picked up many times. The chain couples TRBV28 to TRBJ2-5; 11 bases agree with TRBD1. The CDR3 contains 17 residues. Germline V gene data show CDR1 as MDHEN and CDR2 as SYDVKM. V lost 6 bases, J lost 2 bases, and 11 bases stayed unmatched. Here the CDR3 reads CASRVYFGQGAQETQYF. The CDR3 DNA follows: TGTGCCAGCAGGGTTTATTTTGGACAGGGGGCTCAAGAGACCCAGTACTTC.

This clonotype was observed at least ten times. The chain uses TRBV20-1 and TRBJ1-2; D unresolved. Germline CDR1 reads DFQATT; CDR2 reads SNEGSKA (reference sequence). The V end was cut by 6 bases, the J end by 4 bases, with 18 bases between. The CDR3 has 14 residues. The CDR3: CSAMAPGVLYGYTF. The CDR3, as DNA: TGCAGTGCCATGGCCCCAGGAGTCCTCTATGGCTACACCTTC.

CDR3 amino acids: CASSGRWDTQYF. The CDR3 nucleotides read TGTGCCAGCAGCGGACGGTGGGATACGCAGTATTTT. V usage is TRBV7-2 and J usage is TRBJ2-3; D unclear. Germline values: CDR1 SGHTA, CDR2 FQGNSA. CDR3 length equals 12 residues. V gave up 5 bases and J gave up 6 bases, with 9 bases separating them.